The next 28 T cell receptor beta chains were all read from a single sample in a study of blood T cell repertoires in COVID-19. Generated by immunoSEQ multiplex PCR, the TCRdb table keeps only in-frame clones and is missing some. The sample consists of 210,000 or so clones, approximately 90% of them appearing once. Material: peripheral blood. These receptors were taken from a woman aged 18-29 years who had recovered from COVID-19.

The chain combines TRBV21-1 with TRBJ2-5; TRBD2 is taken as the D call from the table, unchecked against the DNA. TRBV21-1 corresponds to a pseudogene. The CDR3 covers 18 residues. The DNA for the CDR3 is TGTGCCAGCAGTTACCATCCGGGACTAGCGGGAGTGCTGGAGACCCAGTACTTC. Amino acid sequence: CASSYHPGLAGVLETQYF.

This chain joins TRBV5-6 and TRBJ2-7; TRBD2 agrees at 9 bases. Germline loops: CDR1 SGHDT, CDR2 YYEEEE. The ends lost 5 bases at V and 3 bases at J; junction bases unmatched: 6. This CDR3 region has 14 residues. In DNA, the CDR3 is TGTGCCAGCAGGACCGGGACTAGCTTCTACGAGCAGTACTTC. Translation: CASRTGTSFYEQYF.

V usage is TRBV5-5 and J usage is TRBJ2-5; 9 bases fit TRBD2. Germline V gene lookup returns CDR1 SGHKS and CDR2 YYEKEE (reference sequence). The CDR3 is made up of 15 amino acids. V shed 0 bases, J shed 2 bases, and the junction held 2 bases outside the gene matches. The CDR3 nucleotides read TGTGCCAGCAGCTTGGTGGGACTAGCTCAAGAGACCCAGTACTTC. It codes for CASSLVGLAQETQYF. Filled out from reference TRBV5-5 and TRBJ2-5, the complete variable domain reads DAGVTQSPTHLIKTRGQQVTLRCSPISGHKSVSWYQQVLGQGPQFIFQYYEKEERGRGNFPDRFSARQFPNYSSELNVNALLLGDSALYLCASSLVGLAQETQYFGPGTRLLVL.

The rearrangement links TRBV7-3 to TRBJ2-3, with 7 bases identical to TRBD1. There are 17 residues in the CDR3. J lost 4 bases, V lost 3 bases, and 13 bases had no gene match. Germline loops: CDR1 SGHTA, CDR2 FQGTGA. CDR3 nucleotide sequence: TGTGCCAGCAGCTTGCAATCCAGGGGGTCCAGCTCAGATACGCAGTATTTT. It codes for CASSLQSRGSSSDTQYF.

This chain links TRBV9 with TRBJ1-2; perhaps TRBD1 as D (5 bases). V was cut by 3 bases and J by 5 bases, with 17 bases left in between. This CDR3 spans 15 amino acids. CDR1 is SGDLS and CDR2 is YYNGEE in the germline V gene. Written as DNA, the CDR3 is TGTGCCAGCAGCGAGGGATCGGGACTCTCGTATGGCTACACCTTC. Protein: CASSEGSGLSYGYTF.

This chain links TRBV7-2 with TRBJ2-5; TRBD2 might be the D (7 bases). V shed 3 bases and J shed 7 bases, with 9 bases lying between them. The germline gives CDR1 SGHTA, CDR2 FQGNSA. The CDR3 runs 12 residues. The CDR3 loop is CASSLRGGTQYF. In nucleotides, the CDR3 is TGTGCCAGCAGCTTGAGGGGGGGGACCCAGTACTTC.

The rearrangement joins TRBV10-3 to TRBJ2-2, with 15 bases that match TRBD2. Unmatched junction bases numbered 7, after V lost 4 bases and J lost 4 bases. CDR1 and CDR2 (germline): ENHRY, SYGVKD. This CDR3 region has 18 residues. Here the CDR3 reads CAISGGLAGGPVTGELFF. CDR3 sequence (DNA): TGTGCCATCAGTGGAGGACTAGCGGGAGGGCCTGTCACCGGGGAGCTGTTTTTT.

The gene calls are TRBV7-2 and TRBJ2-3, with 7 bases identical to TRBD2. Germline V gives CDR1 SGHTA, CDR2 FQGNSA. This CDR3 has 15 residues. Trimming took 3 bases from V and 1 from J; bases not matched to a gene: 4. CDR3: CASSFGGSRTDTQYF. The CDR3 bases are TGTGCCAGCAGCTTCGGCGGGAGTCGCACAGATACGCAGTATTTT.

This chain connects TRBV5-1 to TRBJ1-1; tentative D call: TRBD1 (5 bases). The CDR3 is 17 amino acids. Trimming left V 1 base short and J 0 bases short, with 16 bases between. Germline values: CDR1 SGHRS, CDR2 YFSETQ. CDR3 loop: CASSLTQAGNMNTEAFF. The CDR3 nucleotides read TGCGCCAGCAGCTTGACCCAGGCAGGGAATATGAACACTGAAGCTTTCTTT.

The rearrangement uses TRBV7-3 and TRBJ2-2, with D tentatively TRBD2 (6 bases). Germline V CDR1 and CDR2: SGHTA, FQGTGA. The CDR3 is 14 amino acids. Trimming stripped 8 bases from V and 6 bases from J, with 16 bases between. Written as DNA, the CDR3 is TGTGCCAGCCGGCTGGGGACGGGAGCCGGGGAGCTGTTTTTT. Its protein is CASRLGTGAGELFF.

The chain employs TRBV7-2 and TRBJ2-5; TRBD1 might be the D (6 bases). The CDR3 is 18 amino acids. Germline V gene data show CDR1 as SGHTA and CDR2 as FQGNSA. The ends were cut back, 5 bases at V and 5 bases at J, with 27 bases in the middle. The CDR3 region has the DNA TGTGCCAGCAGCACAACCCCAGGGGAAATGGAAGAAGGGGAGACCCAGTACTTC. Translation: CASSTTPGEMEEGETQYF.

This clone was detected only a few times. The CDR3 DNA follows: TGTGCCTGGACTTCAGGGAAGAACACTGAAGCTTTCTTT. This sequence encodes CAWTSGKNTEAFF. V and J are TRBV30 and TRBJ1-1, with TRBD1 as a possible D gene (5 bases). V lost 4 bases, J lost 1 base, and 10 bases lay in between. Germline assignment: CDR1 GTSNPN and CDR2 SVGIG (reference sequence). There are 13 residues in the CDR3.

J is TRBJ1-4 and V is TRBV6-5, with 7 bases identical to TRBD1. The germline CDR1 and CDR2 sequences are MNHEY and SVGAGI. V was clipped by 0 bases and J by 7 bases; unmatched bases: 8. The CDR3 is made up of 16 amino acids. Written as DNA, the CDR3 is TGTGCCAGCAGTTACTCGGTTGGGACAGTGGGTGAAAAACTGTTTTTT. Translation gives CASSYSVGTVGEKLFF.

The chain links TRBV7-6 to TRBJ2-5; TRBD2 agrees at 7 bases. Germline CDR1 and CDR2: SGHVS and FNYEAQ. The CDR3 totals 15 residues. V dropped 5 bases and J dropped 5; count of bases not matched to a gene: 11. The CDR3 nucleotides are TGTGCCAGCAGCCCGCGGACTAGAGAAGAGGAGACCCAGTACTTC. This translates into CASSPRTREEETQYF.

V usage is TRBV27 and J usage is TRBJ2-7, with TRBD1 as a possible D gene (6 bases). CDR1 is MNHEY, CDR2 SMNVEV, per germline (reference sequence). Trimming removed 5 bases at V and 6 bases at J, with 20 bases between. The CDR3 consists of 15 residues. CDR3 protein: CASSPFTNRESEQYF. DNA for the CDR3: TGTGCCAGCAGTCCCTTCACTAACAGGGAGAGCGAGCAGTACTTC.

The rearrangement links TRBV7-2 to TRBJ2-2; 9 nucleotides align to TRBD2. Germline V gene lookup returns CDR1 SGHTA and CDR2 FQGNSA. This CDR3 spans 16 amino acids. The V and J ends lost 4 bases and 5 bases, in that order; junction bases with no gene match: 8. The CDR3 DNA sequence: TGTGCCAGCAGCTCTAGGGAAGCGGGAGGAACCGGGGAGCTGTTTTTT. This gives the protein CASSSREAGGTGELFF.

The genes are TRBV28 and TRBJ1-5; 10 positions agree with TRBD1. Per the germline V gene, CDR1 is MDHEN and CDR2 is SYDVKM. V was pared by 10 bases and J by 5 bases, with 17 bases of the junction left unmatched. The CDR3 is 17 amino acids. CDR3 sequence reads: CATKVPQTGGLYQPQHF. CDR3 DNA: TGTGCCACCAAGGTCCCCCAGACAGGGGGCCTTTATCAGCCCCAGCATTTT.

The CDR3 here is CASSENWGQNYGYTF. The DNA for the CDR3 is TGTGCCAGCAGCGAAAACTGGGGACAGAACTATGGCTACACCTTC. J is TRBJ1-2 and V is TRBV3-1 (or the pseudogene TRBV3-2), with 7 bases matching TRBD1. The CDR3 loop spans 15 amino acids. Germline CDR1 reads LGHDT; CDR2 reads YNNKEL (reference sequence). The V and J ends lost 5 bases and 2 bases, in that order; junction bases with no gene match: 8.

The chain is built from TRBV7-7 and TRBJ2-7; D gene unclear. The CDR3 is 14 residues long. The germline gives CDR1 SSHAT, CDR2 FNYEAQ (reference sequence). Trimming took 3 bases from V and 1 from J, leaving 10 bases between them. This CDR3 reads CASSLNSYSYEQYF. CDR3 coding DNA: TGTGCCAGCAGCTTGAACAGCTATTCCTACGAGCAGTACTTC.

The J gene is TRBJ1-5, the V gene TRBV2, with D perhaps matching TRBD1 (5 bases). Per the germline V gene, CDR1 is SNHLY and CDR2 is FYNNEI. This CDR3 region has 14 residues. Trimming cost V 8 bases and J 0 bases, with 11 bases left between them. CDR3 residues: CASARTSSNQPQHF. The CDR3 coding sequence is TGTGCCAGCGCTCGGACAAGTAGCAATCAGCCCCAGCATTTT.

The rearrangement joins TRBV19 to TRBJ2-3, with 11 bases that match TRBD2. CDR1 and CDR2 from the germline V gene are LNHDA and SQIVND (reference sequence). The CDR3 covers 15 residues. Germline trimming cut 7 bases from V and 6 bases from J; bases unmatched to any gene: 9. The CDR3 nucleotides are TGTGCCAGTATTGAAACTAGCGGGAGAAGGGATACGCAGTATTTT. It yields the protein CASIETSGRRDTQYF.

This chain links TRBV9 with TRBJ2-1; TRBD1 aligns across 7 bases. Germline CDR1 SGDLS, CDR2 YYNGEE. V gave up 4 bases and J gave up 0 bases; unmatched junction bases: 10. The CDR3 extends over 17 amino acids. CDR3 nucleotide sequence: TGTGCCAGCAGCTCCCCCCGACAGGGAAGCTCCTACAATGAGCAGTTCTTC. Its translation is CASSSPRQGSSYNEQFF.

This chain connects TRBV6-5 to TRBJ1-2, with 8 bases identical to TRBD1. The CDR3 length is 14 residues. Germline CDR1 and CDR2: MNHEY and SVGAGI. V lost 4 bases and J lost 0; bases outside the gene matches: 1. The CDR3 region has the DNA TGTGCCAGCAGTTGGACAGGGACTAACTATGGCTACACCTTC. Protein: CASSWTGTNYGYTF.

The rearrangement links TRBV7-2 to TRBJ1-4; 8 bases agree with TRBD1. V lost 3 bases and J lost 8; bases outside the gene matches: 8. The CDR3 totals 15 residues. Per germline, CDR1 SGHTA and CDR2 FQGNSA. The CDR3 sequence: CASSLLDRALEKLFF. The CDR3 nucleotides are TGTGCCAGCAGCTTGCTGGACAGGGCCCTAGAAAAACTGTTTTTT.

The chain couples TRBV5-1 to TRBJ2-7; 7 nucleotides agree with TRBD1. Per germline, CDR1 SGHRS and CDR2 YFSETQ. J was trimmed by 0 bases and V by 0 bases; bases with no gene match: 3. The CDR3 is 15 amino acids. This chain's CDR3 is CASSLGQGNSYEQYF. The CDR3, as DNA: TGCGCCAGCAGCTTGGGACAGGGAAACTCCTACGAGCAGTACTTC. Full variable domain (remainder filled in from reference TRBV5-1 and TRBJ2-7): KAGVTQTPRYLIKTRGQQVTLSCSPISGHRSVSWYQQTPGQGLQFLFEYFSETQRNKGNFPGRFSGRQFSNSRSEMNVSTLELGDSALYLCASSLGQGNSYEQYFGPGTRLTVT.

This clone was counted a few times. The chain uses TRBV6-4 and TRBJ1-1; no reliable D call. In germline, CDR1 is MRHNA, CDR2 SNTAGT. The CDR3 extends over 13 amino acids. The germline V and J ends were trimmed by 10 bases and 1 base, with 13 bases remaining between them. CDR3 in DNA: TGTGCCACCTCTAGGGAGACGAACACTGAAGCTTTCTTT. Translation: CATSRETNTEAFF.

In its sample, this clone was seen once. The rearrangement links TRBV27 to TRBJ2-1; TRBD2 aligns across 8 bases. The germline CDR1 and CDR2 sequences are MNHEY and SMNVEV (reference sequence). There are 15 residues in the CDR3. The V gene end was trimmed by 7 bases and the J gene end by 0 bases; junction bases not matched to a gene: 5. DNA for the CDR3: TGTGCCAGCAAGGCGGGAGGAACCTCCTACAATGAGCAGTTCTTC. Its translation: CASKAGGTSYNEQFF.

CDR3 in amino acids: CASSQDWTGLSGANVLTF. The CDR3 nucleotides are TGCGCCAGCAGCCAAGATTGGACAGGCCTCTCTGGGGCCAACGTCCTGACTTTC. This rearrangement joins TRBV4-3 to TRBJ2-6; 7 nucleotides match TRBD1. Unmatched junction bases numbered 5, after V lost 0 bases and J lost 0 bases. The CDR3 runs 18 residues. CDR1 and CDR2 (germline): LGHNA, YSLEER.